Listed here are 14 T cell receptor beta chains from one sample, sequenced in a study of liver allograft versus peripheral blood T cells. Study as a whole: Repertoires from peripheral blood of liver transplant recipients were compared with those inside their transplanted livers.

TCRdb analysed the reads with MiXCR anew, one entry per CDR3 protein. Found here are about 2,800 distinct CDR3 sequences, 14% to 15% of them singletons; the top ten hold 40% to 45%. These receptors came from a human patient who had a liver transplant. Some T cells may have come from the graft donor.

This clonotype rates as medium-sized. The gene calls are TRBV9 and TRBJ1-1; TRBD1 agrees at 9 bases. Looked up from germline, CDR1 is SGDLS and CDR2 is YYNGEE. The ends lost 3 bases at V and 7 bases at J; junction bases unmatched: 4. This CDR3 spans 13 amino acids. CDR3 coding DNA: TGTGCCAGCAGCGAACAGGGGGCTCGTGAAGCTTTCTTT. This gives the protein CASSEQGAREAFF. The whole variable domain, remainder taken from reference TRBV9 and TRBJ1-1, is DSGVTQTPKHLITATGQRVTLRCSPRSGDLSVYWYQQSLDQGLQFLIQYYNGEERAKGNILERFSAQQFPDLHSELNLSSLELGDSALYFCASSEQGAREAFFGQGTRLTVV.

The chain is built from TRBV9 and TRBJ1-2; D not resolved. The CDR3 sequence is 12 residues long. V lost 3 bases and J 8 bases, leaving 11 bases between the germline ends. CDR1 and CDR2 (germline): SGDLS, YYNGEE. Here the CDR3 DNA reads TGTGCCAGCAGCGCGACATGGCTCGGCTACACCTTC. This codes for CASSATWLGYTF.

A few counts support this clonotype. J is TRBJ2-7 and V is TRBV12-3 or TRBV12-4, with 7 nucleotides matching TRBD1. The V gene end was trimmed by 4 bases and the J gene end by 2 bases; junction bases not matched to a gene: 5. CDR3 length equals 14 residues. CDR3 coding DNA: TGTGCCAGCAGTTATGGGACAGAGGCCTACGAGCAGTACTTC. Residues: CASSYGTEAYEQYF.

By proportion, this clonotype is medium-sized. This chain joins TRBV6-1 and TRBJ1-4; tentative D call: TRBD1 (5 bases). The germline gives CDR1 MNHNS, CDR2 SASEGT. The CDR3 contains 14 residues. Trimming took off 9 bases at V and 4 bases at J, with 15 bases between the two ends. The CDR3, as DNA: TGTGCCAGTGCTGTAGGGGCGGGTAATGAAAAACTGTTTTTT. Translated: CASAVGAGNEKLFF.

This clonotype was counted many times. The chain recombines TRBV3-1 with TRBJ2-1; D call uncertain. The CDR3 spans 14 residues. V dropped 0 bases and J dropped 2 bases, with 5 bases sitting between them. Looked up from germline, CDR1 is LGHDT and CDR2 is YNNKEL (reference sequence). CDR3 region: CASSQDSAYNEQFF. CDR3 DNA: TGTGCCAGCAGCCAAGATAGTGCCTACAATGAGCAGTTCTTC.

This clonotype appeared many times. V usage is TRBV27 and J usage is TRBJ2-7; D tentatively reads TRBD1 or TRBD2 (5 bases each). The CDR3 is 13 residues long. From germline, CDR1 is MNHEY and CDR2 SMNVEV (reference sequence). Trimming stripped 8 bases from V and 1 base from J, with 12 bases between. The CDR3 sequence: CASGWDGSYEQYF. The CDR3 nucleotides read TGTGCCAGCGGATGGGACGGTTCCTACGAGCAGTACTTC.

This clonotype is labeled as medium-sized. This rearrangement joins TRBV6-1 to TRBJ2-7; a possible D gene is TRBD2 (6 bases). This CDR3 spans 15 amino acids. CDR1 and CDR2 (germline): MNHNS, SASEGT. V lost 3 bases, J lost 1 base, and 13 bases lay in between. The CDR3 coding sequence is TGTGCCAGCAGTGACGAGCTCCGGGGGTCCTACGAGCAGTACTTC. Translated: CASSDELRGSYEQYF.

In this sample, this clonotype turned up many times. V and J are TRBV10-3 and TRBJ1-2; 9 bases are a match to TRBD1. The CDR3 consists of 15 residues. Germline loops: CDR1 ENHRY, CDR2 SYGVKD. The V and J ends lost 4 bases and 5 bases, in that order; junction bases with no gene match: 8. DNA of the CDR3: TGTGCCATCAGTGCCCCGGGACAGGGTAATTATGGCTACACCTTC. Protein sequence: CAISAPGQGNYGYTF.

By its share, this clonotype is medium-sized. V usage is TRBV5-6 and J usage is TRBJ2-2; maybe TRBD2 (7 bases). V was shortened by 6 bases and J by 6 bases, with 18 bases between the two germline ends. Looked up from germline, CDR1 is SGHDT and CDR2 is YYEEEE. The CDR3 is 15 amino acids. This CDR3 is CASTLGGQIPGELFF. The DNA of the CDR3 is TGTGCCAGCACCCTGGGGGGGCAAATTCCCGGGGAGCTGTTTTTT.

This clonotype occurred a few times. This chain uses TRBV5-3 with TRBJ2-7; D is ambiguous. TRBV5-3 is recorded as an ORF, its role being uncertain. CDR3 length: 15 amino acids. Trimming cost V 6 bases and J 6 bases, with 22 bases left between them. The CDR3 DNA is TGTGCCAGAACGGGCCGGAACCCGTCCTACTGCGAGCAGTACTTC. Residues: CARTGRNPSYCEQYF.

The V and J genes are TRBV9 and TRBJ1-2, with 7 bases identical to TRBD1. Germline V gives CDR1 SGDLS, CDR2 YYNGEE. Germline trimming cut 2 bases from V and 6 bases from J; bases unmatched to any gene: 10. The CDR3 loop spans 15 amino acids. The CDR3 is CASSVSGEGADGYTF. CDR3 sequence (DNA): TGTGCCAGCAGCGTTAGTGGGGAGGGGGCGGATGGCTACACCTTC.

This clonotype is medium-sized in the sample. The genes are TRBV7-9 and TRBJ1-1; D unresolved. Germline V lookup: CDR1 SEHNR, CDR2 FQNEAQ (reference sequence). The CDR3 length is 15 residues. The ends were cut back, 6 bases at V and 5 bases at J, with 19 bases in the middle. This CDR3 reads CASSPSVGRNTEAFF. The CDR3 nucleotides are TGTGCCAGCAGTCCCAGTGTAGGGAGGAATACTGAAGCTTTCTTT.

The chain is built from TRBV7-9 and TRBJ1-4; 8 bases align to TRBD1. The germline V gene has CDR1 SEHNR and CDR2 FQNEAQ (reference sequence). Trimming at V came to 5 bases and at J to 8 bases, leaving 10 bases not matched to a gene. The CDR3 length is 15 residues. This CDR3 reads CASSLTTGGGEKLFF. The CDR3, as DNA: TGTGCCAGCAGCCTAACCACAGGGGGAGGCGAAAAACTGTTTTTT.

By its share, this clonotype is medium-sized. The chain links TRBV6-5 to TRBJ2-1, with D possibly being TRBD1 or TRBD2 (5 bases each). This CDR3 has 12 amino acids. Germline CDR1 and CDR2: MNHEY and SVGAGI. Trimming left V 2 bases short and J 9 bases short, with 8 bases between. Here the CDR3 DNA reads TGTGCCAGCAGTTACGGGGGTGCTGAGCAGTTCTTC. Its protein is CASSYGGAEQFF.